This T cell receptor beta chain derives from a study of T cell changes during pregnancy in multiple sclerosis. Only a few counts were recorded for this clone. Here immunoSEQ multiplex PCR was the method, and the copy in TCRdb shows in-frame clones only, minus some. The sample consists of 15,000 to 20,000 clones, around 87% of them appearing once. Sample: CD8+ T cells from peripheral blood mononuclear cells, taken in the third trimester of pregnancy. This receptor was obtained from a female donor in good health, enrolled as a control in a pregnancy study.

DNA for the CDR3: TGTGCCAGCAGTGGGACAGGGGACACCGGGGAGCTGTTTTTT. It codes for CASSGTGDTGELFF. The genes are TRBV6-4 and TRBJ2-2; 9 nucleotides agree with TRBD1. Germline CDR1 and CDR2: MRHNA and SNTAGT. J lost 3 bases, V lost 4 bases, and 0 bases had no gene match. The CDR3 is 14 residues long.